A selection of T cell receptor beta chains follows, all from one sample in a study of shared clonotypes between healthy human individuals. The data were produced by immunoSEQ multiplex PCR, yet TCRdb's version contains in-frame clones alone and is incomplete. The sample comprises 2,500,000 or so clones, 85% to 95% of which are singletons, and 0.3% to 0.4% rests with the top ten. Sequences were obtained from naive CD4+ T cells from PBMCs. The receptors originated from a man aged 18 to 29 in good health. Some clones in this sample may be carry-over from other donors' samples. Both conserved end residues are part of each CDR3. D genes are given only for firm matches. The size of a clone is reported for some rows only, either as once, few or many, or as a class for expanded clones.

cdr3_aa cdr3_nt j_call clone_size d_call v_call
CASSLASGLGTEAFF TGTGCCAGTAGTTTAGCGTCGGGGCTCGGCACTGAAGCTTTCTTT TRBJ1-1 - - TRBV28
CASSSRFYEQYF TGTGCCAGCAGTTCACGGTTCTACGAGCAGTACTTC TRBJ2-7 - - TRBV28
CASSQAHPVRYSNQPQHF TGCGCCAGCAGCCAAGCACACCCCGTCCGATATAGCAATCAGCCCCAGCATTTT TRBJ1-5 - - TRBV4-1
CASSLSRTVGETQYF TGTGCCAGCAGTTTATCAAGGACGGTGGGGGAGACCCAGTACTTC TRBJ2-5 - - TRBV27
CASSPGTGNYREQYF TGTGCCAGCAGCCCAGGGACAGGGAATTACCGCGAGCAGTACTTC TRBJ2-7 - TRBD1 TRBV7-2
CASSLLSDLDGSTYEQYF TGTGCCAGCAGTTTACTCTCAGACTTGGACGGATCAACCTACGAGCAGTACTTC TRBJ2-7 - - TRBV27
CASSPRTGLSTEAFF TGTGCCAGTAGCCCCCGGACAGGGCTAAGCACTGAAGCTTTCTTT TRBJ1-1 - TRBD1 TRBV19
CASSLPLTGRYTF TGTGCCAGCAGTTTACCTTTGACAGGGAGGTACACCTTC TRBJ1-2 - TRBD1 TRBV28
CASSWDRGNTEAFF TGTGCCAGCAGCTGGGACAGGGGGAACACTGAAGCTTTCTTT TRBJ1-1 few TRBD1 TRBV5-4
CASSTRQGEGSAGNTIYF TGTGCCAGCAGCACCCGACAGGGCGAAGGGTCGGCTGGAAACACCATATATTTT TRBJ1-3 - TRBD1 TRBV7-2
CASSPRREIYNEQFF TGTGCCAGCAGCCCCCGGCGCGAGATTTACAATGAGCAGTTCTTC TRBJ2-1 - - TRBV28
CASTNIDTEAFF TGTGCCAGCACCAATATCGACACTGAAGCTTTCTTT TRBJ1-1 - - TRBV7-9
CASSWGNIEAEQYF TGCGCCAGCAGCTGGGGGAACATAGAGGCAGAGCAGTACTTC TRBJ2-7 - - TRBV5-1
CASSLLGAGANVLTF TGTGCCAGCAGCTTACTGGGGGCTGGGGCCAACGTCCTGACTTTC TRBJ2-6 - - TRBV7-3
CASSLGTGTANTEAFF TGCGCCAGCAGCTTGGGTACCGGGACAGCTAACACTGAAGCTTTCTTT TRBJ1-1 - TRBD1 TRBV5-1
CASSFGYEQYF TGTGCCAGCAGTTTCGGCTACGAGCAGTACTTC TRBJ2-7 - - TRBV6-5
CSVVGGSEKLFF TGCAGCGTTGTAGGGGGCAGTGAAAAACTGTTTTTT TRBJ1-4 once TRBD1 TRBV29-1
CASSPGGQALANYGYTF TGTGCCAGCAGCCCAGGTGGACAGGCGCTCGCTAACTATGGCTACACCTTC TRBJ1-2 - TRBD1 TRBV28
CASSLGADTQYF TGTGCCAGCAGCTTAGGCGCAGATACGCAGTATTTT TRBJ2-3 - - TRBV11-3
CASSPDRVGNTIYF TGTGCCAGCAGCCCGGACAGGGTTGGAAACACCATATATTTT TRBJ1-3 - TRBD1 TRBV7-2
CASSPSPGIYNEQFF TGTGCCAGCAGCCCTTCACCGGGAATTTACAATGAGCAGTTCTTC TRBJ2-1 - - TRBV7-9
CASRVPSGTQYF TGTGCCAGCAGGGTCCCCTCGGGGACCCAGTACTTC TRBJ2-5 - - TRBV28
CASGRGNSNQPQHF TGTGCCAGCGGACGGGGAAATAGCAATCAGCCCCAGCATTTT TRBJ1-5 - - TRBV6-6
CASRPPGQGYNEQFF TGTGCCAGTAGACCCCCGGGACAGGGTTACAATGAGCAGTTCTTC TRBJ2-1 - TRBD1 TRBV19
CASSLGAVYKNIQYF TGTGCCAGCAGCTTAGGGGCAGTCTACAAAAACATTCAGTACTTC TRBJ2-4 - - TRBV11-1
CASSASTNEQFF TGTGCCAGCAGCGCGAGTACCAATGAGCAGTTCTTC TRBJ2-1 - - TRBV6-5
CASSLREYTDTQYF TGCGCCAGCAGCTTGCGGGAGTACACAGATACGCAGTATTTT TRBJ2-3 - - TRBV5-1
CAWSVVGERRGYTF TGTGCCTGGAGTGTGGTGGGGGAACGTCGTGGCTACACCTTC TRBJ1-2 - - TRBV30
CASSLGGLALDTQYF TGTGCCAGCAGCTTGGGGGGACTAGCTTTAGATACGCAGTATTTT TRBJ2-3 few TRBD2 TRBV28
CASSPNPSSTYEQYF TGTGCCAGCAGCCCCAATCCCAGTTCGACCTACGAGCAGTACTTC TRBJ2-7 few - TRBV5-6
CASSQGLAGVDTQYF TGTGCCAGTAGCCAGGGACTAGCGGGAGTCGATACGCAGTATTTT TRBJ2-3 - TRBD2 TRBV19
CASSGTGQGYQPQHF TGTGCCAGCAGTGGGACCGGACAGGGCTACCAGCCCCAGCATTTT TRBJ1-5 - TRBD1 TRBV28
CASSRGTAGANEKLFF TGCGCCAGCAGCAGAGGGACAGCCGGAGCTAATGAAAAACTGTTTTTT TRBJ1-4 - TRBD1 TRBV5-1
CAWSVRLNQPQHF TGTGCCTGGAGTGTACGCCTCAATCAGCCCCAGCATTTT TRBJ1-5 few - TRBV30
CASSFYRDPYQETQYF TGCGCCAGCAGCTTCTACAGGGATCCGTACCAAGAGACCCAGTACTTC TRBJ2-5 - - TRBV5-1
CASTISPSHSQPQHF TGTGCCAGTACCATAAGTCCCTCCCATTCCCAGCCCCAGCATTTT TRBJ1-5 once - TRBV19
CASWTGGVMGQPQHF TGTGCCAGTTGGACAGGGGGAGTAATGGGTCAGCCCCAGCATTTT TRBJ1-5 once TRBD1 TRBV28
CASRIQTGPGELFF TGCGCCAGCAGGATCCAGACAGGGCCCGGGGAGCTGTTTTTT TRBJ2-2 once TRBD1 TRBV10-2
CASSPSPARGNEQYF TGTGCCAGCAGCCCCAGCCCGGCTAGAGGAAACGAGCAGTACTTC TRBJ2-7 - - TRBV11-2
CASDGGYRSEQYF TGTGCCAGCGATGGGGGTTATCGCTCCGAGCAGTACTTC TRBJ2-7 - - TRBV6-1
CASSARDGASYNEQFF TGTGCCAGCAGCGCACGGGACGGAGCTTCCTACAATGAGCAGTTCTTC TRBJ2-1 - - TRBV11-3
CASSSNQGYYEQYF TGTGCCAGCAGCTCAAACCAGGGGTACTACGAGCAGTACTTC TRBJ2-7 once - TRBV7-2
CASSMDGPNQPQHF TGTGCCAGCAGCATGGACGGGCCCAATCAGCCCCAGCATTTT TRBJ1-5 - - TRBV5-4
CSVATGARNTEAFF TGCAGCGTAGCCACAGGGGCCCGGAACACTGAAGCTTTCTTT TRBJ1-1 - TRBD1 TRBV29-1
CASSYSQGGGSEAFF TGTGCCAGCAGTTACTCACAGGGAGGTGGGAGTGAAGCTTTCTTT TRBJ1-1 - - TRBV6-6
CASRRSTGFSTEAFF TGTGCCAGCAGGCGGTCTACAGGATTTAGCACTGAAGCTTTCTTT TRBJ1-1 - - TRBV6-4
CASSPAGSYEQYF TGTGCCAGCAGCCCAGCGGGAAGTTATGAGCAGTACTTC TRBJ2-7 - TRBD2 TRBV25-1
CASSFNAGAPYEQYF TGTGCCAGCAGCTTCAACGCGGGGGCCCCCTACGAGCAGTACTTC TRBJ2-7 - - TRBV7-3
CASTSPRAERGYEQYF TGTGCCAGCACCTCCCCGAGGGCCGAGAGAGGGTACGAGCAGTACTTC TRBJ2-7 - - TRBV6-6
CVRSCRDCNDQPQHF TGTGTCAGAAGCTGTAGGGACTGTAATGATCAGCCCCAGCATTTT TRBJ1-5 - - TRBV7-5
CASSYSKGAGEEAFF TGTGCCAGCAGTTACTCGAAAGGAGCCGGTGAGGAGGCTTTCTTT TRBJ1-1 - - TRBV6-5
CASSPGSPGSGYTF TGTGCCAGCAGCCCCGGCTCCCCCGGGTCTGGCTACACCTTC TRBJ1-2 - - TRBV7-3
CASSEKLGRVGGNTIYF TGTGCCAGCAGTGAGAAATTAGGCAGGGTCGGTGGAAACACCATATATTTT TRBJ1-3 - - TRBV25-1
CASSPQEGDQPQHF TGTGCCAGCTCACCACAGGAGGGGGATCAGCCCCAGCATTTT TRBJ1-5 few - TRBV18
CSVGLLAFIFDRDEQFF TGCAGCGTTGGGTTATTAGCCTTTATATTCGATAGAGATGAGCAGTTCTTC TRBJ2-1 - - TRBV29-1
CASSFTSGANVLTF TGCGCCAGCAGCTTTACCTCTGGGGCCAACGTCCTGACTTTC TRBJ2-6 - - TRBV5-1
CASRAYTGTVADTQYF TGTGCCAGTAGGGCGTACACAGGGACGGTGGCAGATACGCAGTATTTT TRBJ2-3 - - TRBV19
CASSHSSTEQFF TGTGCCAGCAGCCATAGCTCGACAGAGCAGTTCTTC TRBJ2-1 - - TRBV14
CASSPPLVLGGNTIYF TGTGCCAGCTCACCACCGCTCGTTCTAGGTGGAAACACCATATATTTT TRBJ1-3 - - TRBV18